This T cell receptor beta chain was identified in a study of T-cell reconstitution after alpha-beta-depleted transplantation in children. Preparation of the TCRbeta library used unique molecular identifiers. TCRdb reprocessed the PCR reads via MiXCR and lists one record per CDR3 protein. The profile shows 550,000 to 800,000 distinct CDR3 sequences, less than 15% of them singletons. Trimming shortened V by 2 bases and J by 5 bases, and 16 bases separated the two germline ends. The CDR3 has 16 residues. Looked up from germline, CDR1 is SGHNT and CDR2 is YYREEE (reference sequence). Findings and limits, study-wide: T-cell counts and diversity at one year following transplant were attributed mainly to newly produced T cells. From surviving recipient T cells and thymic progenitors came the high day-60 TCRbeta diversity observed in some patients.

This clonotype was counted many times. Its matching antigen is unknown. This chain connects TRBV5-4 to TRBJ1-4; perhaps TRBD1 as D (6 bases). The clonotype was recovered from a girl aged 2 to 9 with congenital amegakaryocytic thrombocytopenia, due to receive a stem cell transplant. This material consisted of PBMCs, taken before TCRalphabeta/CD19-depleted stem cell transplant. CDR3 sequence reads: CASSFDSGGGNEKLFF. The CDR3 DNA follows: TGTGCCAGCAGCTTCGACTCGGGAGGGGGAAATGAAAAACTGTTTTTT. The entire variable domain, with the rest obtained from reference TRBV5-4 and TRBJ1-4, is as follows: ETGVTQSPTHLIKTRGQQVTLRCSSQSGHNTVSWYQQALGQGPQFIFQYYREEENGRGNFPPRFSGLQFPNYSSELNVNALELDDSALYLCASSFDSGGGNEKLFFGSGTQLSVL.